One T cell receptor beta chain is described in this entry. It has no known antigen specificity. Per-nucleotide qualities are absent, and no much larger clonotype sits a single base away. The cohort consisted of some 670 healthy bone marrow donors. At the time of sampling, every cohort member was nominally healthy, though immune exposures that went unrecorded were likely present. The donor was CMV seronegative and belonged to the group of approximately 320 seronegative cohort members. A peripheral blood sample was collected from each donor, and TCR beta sequencing was performed on peripheral blood mononuclear cells. Genomic DNA was extracted from the blood cell samples with the Qiagen DNeasy Blood Extraction Kit. The CDR3, cysteine through phenylalanine, is 15 amino acids long. Only the CDR3 DNA stays, 45 bases, in frame from base 1. From V the trimming removes 6 bases and from J it removes 1 base, while the gene matches leave 9 bases of the junction unaccounted for. As encoded in the germline V gene, CDR1 is KGHSH while CDR2 is LQKENI.

This sample is part of a study of cytomegalovirus exposure and HLA in healthy donors (dated by TCRdb to between 2016 and 2019). Study-level background: According to an earlier analysis of 550 to 750 of the donors, about 170 million T cells yielded 117 million unique TCR beta sequences and 276 Gb of sequence data. An earlier analysis of 587 of the donors applied high-throughput TCR beta sequencing to assess whether each TCR beta V gene segment acted as functional or pseudogenic. A later genetic analysis took genome-wide SNP genotypes for about three fifths of the roughly 670 donors and used that subset as a discovery cohort. An early release that covered roughly 600 HLA-typed donors contained approximately 300 gigabases of sequencing data and 70 million to 100 million unique TCR sequences. The aim of the study was to test whether cataloging public T cell receptors could identify signatures of past pathogen exposure. Both class I and class II loci were covered by HLA typing, at four-digit resolution. Rather than using new phenotypic data, the later analysis identified candidate immune exposures from TCR beta sequences and from how often those sequences occurred across donors. In a later analysis, previously published TCR beta repertoires from several hundred donors were re-analyzed and high-resolution HLA genotyping was added so that TCR occurrence patterns could be studied. Among the roughly 400 genotyped donors, approximately 82% belonged to the genetic ancestry cluster associated with self-reported Caucasian donors. In addition to the first cohort of approximately 670 subjects, a separate validation cohort of some 120 different subjects was used. A few DR-DQ haplotypes were treated as single units for association and clustering because of strong linkage in the cohort. Among about 390 genotyped donors of the cohort, an average of approximately 240,000 unique TCR beta nucleotide sequences were sequenced per donor, about a sixth of them non-productive. The study profiled the T cell repertoires of hundreds of subjects by immunosequencing and related them to cytomegalovirus serostatus. Alongside the repertoire data, information on donor age, sex, ethnicity and CMV serostatus was compiled. Typing coverage varied by locus: roughly 620-640 donors for A, B, C, DRB1 and DQB1; approximately 520 for DQA1; more than 600 for DPA1; approximately 450 for DPB1. High-throughput TCR immunosequencing, statistical association of individual TCRs with disease status, and machine learning were combined to predict cytomegalovirus infection status. Every repertoire in the discovery cohort had been generated on one and the same sequencing platform.

Summary of the overall study and its limitations: A cluster of highly shared sequence variants was judged likely to represent a technical artifact of the sequencing pipeline. A later genetic analysis reported fewer N-insertions in productive TCRs among donors in an Asian-associated ancestry cluster than the roughly 700-donor mean. Because the 87-base-pair reads could not distinguish some IMGT-functional V segments, including TRBV6-2 and TRBV6-3, those segments were excluded. An association between a missense DCLRE1C variant and V-gene and J-gene trimming of TCR beta chains was found in a later genetic analysis and replicated in an independent cohort. Most CMV-associated TCR beta chains appeared to be HLA-restricted in a later analysis, and the HLA associations seemed to be driven largely by CMV exposure. It was suggested by the authors that the approach could potentially be generalized to other disease states and immunological phenotypes. Presence/absence analyses assumed roughly uniform sequencing depth across donors, an assumption that may not hold. An earlier analysis of 587 of the donors showed that most TCR beta V segments appeared in productive rearrangements either about 87% or about 30% of the time, which broadly matched IMGT annotations. A further reported finding was that TCR beta sequences accurately predicted the HLA-A and HLA-B alleles for most subjects in the first cohort. In vitro tests confirmed that a few of the cytomegalovirus-associated TCR beta chains recognize cytomegalovirus antigens. The only immune exposure information available for the cohort was CMV serostatus. HLA typing was unavailable for some donors at each locus, so association tests used only the typed subset. A later analysis found that HLA-associated TCR beta chains were more clonally expanded and had lower generation probabilities than equally common non-associated chains. In both the original and validation cohorts, the classifier was reported to diagnose cytomegalovirus status with high specificity and sensitivity. Linkage disequilibrium might explain the correlated functional status among segregating V segments, but an unknown experimental factor could not be excluded. In a later analysis, several top co-occurrence clusters were reported to appear linked to parvovirus B19, influenza, CMV and Epstein-Barr virus. This cohort had only TCR beta chains sequenced, and the lack of alpha or paired-chain data limited which features could be detected. Specific HLA alleles were associated with 16,951 TCR beta sequences at a false discovery rate of 0.05 in a later analysis. According to a later analysis, TCR association rates differed among HLA loci, with DRB1 alleles showing the most associated TCRs and HLA-C alleles showing the fewest. The study listed 150 to 200 TCR beta chains as associated with cytomegalovirus. The earlier analysis of 587 of the donors excluded around 17 rarely observed V segments, including chromosome 9 orphons, because counts were too low. Across donors, most TCR sequences were observed very rarely, whereas some public TCRs were present in many individuals. When HLA alleles, especially DR and DQ, strongly co-occurred, attributing TCR associations to individual alleles was difficult.

The method was the immunoSEQ multiplex PCR assay. A mixture of 60 forward primers for TCR Vbeta segments and 13 reverse primers for TCR Jbeta segments was used in the multiplex PCR. A multiplex PCR assay on genomic DNA amplified the CDR3 region of rearranged TCR beta genes. The Illumina HiSeq System was used to sequence the amplified TCR beta libraries as 87-base-pair reads. From the authors' description of their analysis: A later analysis counted tens of millions of unique TCR beta chains across the 550 to 750 repertoires, and some 11 million of these chains were shared by at least two donors. To remove PCR and sequencing errors, raw reads were error-corrected and collapsed into unique sequences using a nearest-neighbor algorithm that merged closely related sequences. CDR3 sequences were aligned to IMGT reference sequences to assign V, D and J gene segments. Each retained sequence needed at least a six-nucleotide match to both a V gene segment and a J gene segment. A rearrangement was called productive if the CDR3 had no stop codons and remained in frame with V and J, and every other rearrangement was called non-productive. Following IMGT convention, CDR3 was defined as the stretch from the second conserved V-encoded cysteine to the conserved J-encoded phenylalanine. The earlier analysis of approximately 590 of the donors excluded any sequence lacking an unambiguous match to a single V gene segment. In an earlier analysis of some 590 of the donors, V segments were called functional above 56.7% productive rearrangements and were called segregating when the between-donor standard deviation exceeded 5%. A statistical classification framework was developed to diagnose cytomegalovirus status using the catalog of TCR beta chain sequences. V and J gene assignment, in a later analysis, came from comparing TCR nucleotide sequences with IMGT/GENE-DB human TR gene sequences. Using the TCRdist pipeline, a later analysis assigned CDR3 sequences along with most-parsimonious VDJ recombination scenarios. In a later analysis, each TCR beta chain was defined by its CDR3 amino acid sequence together with its V-gene family, and reads lacking a unique V-gene family were excluded. To address suspected cross-contamination and a sequencing artifact, a later analysis removed 592 highly shared, low-generation-probability nucleotide sequences. In a later analysis, a clonal expansion index for each public chain was calculated from normalized within-repertoire ranks of inferred template counts. In a later analysis, generation probabilities were computed using a VDJ recombination model fitted to out-of-frame rearrangements, and the results were checked against IGoR. In a later analysis, TCR-TCR, TCR-HLA and TCR-CMV co-occurrence was scored with hypergeometric tests, and a repertoire-size bias correction was applied to TCR pairs. A later analysis estimated false discovery rates by permuting HLA or CMV assignments 20 times. In a later analysis, co-occurring TCRs were grouped using DBSCAN, with TCRdist sequence similarity added in when clustering inside HLA-allele-positive subsets. Repertoires with fewer than 30,000 or more than 120,000 public chains, plus five repertoires with anomalous nucleotide sharing, were excluded from co-occurrence clustering. As stored in TCRdb, this immuneACCESS dataset retains in-frame rearrangements with V and J assigned. A fraction of the clones does not appear; measured against another copy, unresolved V genes explain less than half of the discrepancy, and the remainder lacks a known reason. V and J calls and clone size are those listed in that table; D and trimming were worked out from the DNA. The sample table contains about 170,000 clones; only one count was recorded for under 85% of them. The top ten hold around 4.8% of the sample.

This receptor was taken from a man aged 18 to 29 in good health and CMV-seronegative. The receptor chain draws on TRBV18 and TRBJ2-7, with 7 junctional bases fitting TRBD2. The sample taken for sequencing was PBMCs. The CDR3 amino acid sequence is: CASSPLAVPSYEQYF. The DNA is as follows: TGTGCCAGCTCCCCTCTAGCGGTACCTTCCTACGAGCAGTACTTC.